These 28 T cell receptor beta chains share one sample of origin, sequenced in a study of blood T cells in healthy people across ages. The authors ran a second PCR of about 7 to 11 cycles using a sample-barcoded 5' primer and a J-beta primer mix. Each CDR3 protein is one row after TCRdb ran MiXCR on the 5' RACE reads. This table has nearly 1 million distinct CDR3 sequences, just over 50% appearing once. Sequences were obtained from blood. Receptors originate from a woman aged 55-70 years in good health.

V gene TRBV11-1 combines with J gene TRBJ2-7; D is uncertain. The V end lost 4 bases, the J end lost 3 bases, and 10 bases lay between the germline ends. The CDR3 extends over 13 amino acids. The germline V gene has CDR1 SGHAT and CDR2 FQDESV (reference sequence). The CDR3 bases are TGTGCCAGCAGCTCCGAATGGGGCTACGAGCAGTACTTC. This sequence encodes CASSSEWGYEQYF.

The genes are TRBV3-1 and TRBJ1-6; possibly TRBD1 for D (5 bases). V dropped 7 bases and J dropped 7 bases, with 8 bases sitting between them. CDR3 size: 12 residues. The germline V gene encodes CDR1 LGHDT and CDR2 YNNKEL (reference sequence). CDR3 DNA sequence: TGTGCCAGCACCCGACAGAATTCACCCCTCCACTTT. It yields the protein CASTRQNSPLHF. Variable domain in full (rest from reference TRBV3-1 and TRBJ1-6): DTAVSQTPKYLVTQMGNDKSIKCEQNLGHDTMYWYKQDSKKFLKIMFSYNNKELIINETVPNRFSPKSPDKAHLNLHINSLELGDSAVYFCASTRQNSPLHFGNGTRLTVT.

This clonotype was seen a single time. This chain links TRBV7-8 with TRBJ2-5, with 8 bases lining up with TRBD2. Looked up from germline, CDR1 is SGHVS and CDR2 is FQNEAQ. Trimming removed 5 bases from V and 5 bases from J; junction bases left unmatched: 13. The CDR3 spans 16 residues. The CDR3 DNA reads TGTGCCAGCAGCCTGATGCAGTACAAGCGGGAGGAGACCCAGTACTTC. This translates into CASSLMQYKREETQYF.

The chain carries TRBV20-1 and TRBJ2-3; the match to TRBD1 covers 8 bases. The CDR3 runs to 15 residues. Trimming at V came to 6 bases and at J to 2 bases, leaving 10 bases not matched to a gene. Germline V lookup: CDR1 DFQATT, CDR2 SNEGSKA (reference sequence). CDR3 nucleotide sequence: TGCAGTGCGACGACAGGGGTTGGTACCACAGATACGCAGTATTTT. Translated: CSATTGVGTTDTQYF.

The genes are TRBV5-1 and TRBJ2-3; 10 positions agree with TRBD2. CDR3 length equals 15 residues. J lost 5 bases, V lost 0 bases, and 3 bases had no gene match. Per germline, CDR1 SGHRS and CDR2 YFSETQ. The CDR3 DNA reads TGCGCCAGCAGCTTGGAGCGGGAGGGCCTAGATACGCAGTATTTT. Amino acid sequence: CASSLEREGLDTQYF.

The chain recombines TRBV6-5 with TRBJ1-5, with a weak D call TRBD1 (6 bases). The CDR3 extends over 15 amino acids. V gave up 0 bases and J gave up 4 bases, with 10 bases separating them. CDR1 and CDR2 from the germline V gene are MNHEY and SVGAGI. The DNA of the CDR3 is TGTGCCAGCAGTTACTCGGGGGCGGGAAATCAGCCCCAGCATTTT. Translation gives CASSYSGAGNQPQHF.

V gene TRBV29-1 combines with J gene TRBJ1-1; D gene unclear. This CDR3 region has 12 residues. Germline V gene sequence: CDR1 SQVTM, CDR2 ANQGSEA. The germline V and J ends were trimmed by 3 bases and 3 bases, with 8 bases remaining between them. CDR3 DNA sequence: TGCAGCGTTGACGATCCCTACACTGAAGCTTTCTTT. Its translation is CSVDDPYTEAFF.

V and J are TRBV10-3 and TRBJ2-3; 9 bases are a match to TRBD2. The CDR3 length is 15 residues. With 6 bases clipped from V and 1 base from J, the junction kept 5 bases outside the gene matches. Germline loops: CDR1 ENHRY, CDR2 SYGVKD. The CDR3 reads CAIRIAGEGTDTQYF. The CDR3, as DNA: TGTGCCATCAGAATAGCGGGAGAGGGCACAGATACGCAGTATTTT.

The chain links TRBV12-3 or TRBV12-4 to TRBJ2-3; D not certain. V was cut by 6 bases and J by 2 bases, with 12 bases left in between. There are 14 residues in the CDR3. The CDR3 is CASRPPFPTDTQYF. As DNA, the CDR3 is TGTGCCAGCAGGCCCCCTTTCCCCACAGATACGCAGTATTTT.

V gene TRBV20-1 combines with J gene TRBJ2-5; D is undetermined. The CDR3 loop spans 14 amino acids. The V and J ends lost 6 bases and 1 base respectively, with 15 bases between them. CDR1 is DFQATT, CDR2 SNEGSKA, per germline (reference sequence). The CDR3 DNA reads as TGCAGTGCCCTTTTCTTAAGTAGCCAAGAGACCCAGTACTTC. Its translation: CSALFLSSQETQYF.

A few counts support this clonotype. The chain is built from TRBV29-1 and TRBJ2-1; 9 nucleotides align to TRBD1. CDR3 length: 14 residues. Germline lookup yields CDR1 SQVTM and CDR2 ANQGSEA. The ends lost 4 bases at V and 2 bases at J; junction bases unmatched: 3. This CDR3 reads CSVVGTGTYNEQFF. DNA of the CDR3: TGCAGCGTTGTCGGGACAGGGACCTACAATGAGCAGTTCTTC.

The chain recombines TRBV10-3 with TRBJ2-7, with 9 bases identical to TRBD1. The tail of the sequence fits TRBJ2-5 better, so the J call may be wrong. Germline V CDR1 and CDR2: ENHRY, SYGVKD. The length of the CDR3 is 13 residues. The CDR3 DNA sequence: TGTGCCATCAGTAAGACAGGGGGAGAGACCCAGTACTTC. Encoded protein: CAISKTGGETQYF.

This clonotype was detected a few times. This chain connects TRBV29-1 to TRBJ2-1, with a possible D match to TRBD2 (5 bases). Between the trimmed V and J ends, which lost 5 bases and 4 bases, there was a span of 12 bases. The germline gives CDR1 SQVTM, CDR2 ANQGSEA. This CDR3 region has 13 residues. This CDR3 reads CSVFSGVYNEQFF. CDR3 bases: TGCAGCGTTTTCTCCGGGGTTTACAATGAGCAGTTCTTC.

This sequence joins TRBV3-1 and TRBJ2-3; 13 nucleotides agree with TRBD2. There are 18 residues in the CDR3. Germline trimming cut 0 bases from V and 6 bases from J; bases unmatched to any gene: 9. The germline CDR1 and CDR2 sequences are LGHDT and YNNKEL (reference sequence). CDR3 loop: CASSQDHTSGRAYDTQYF. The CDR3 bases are TGTGCCAGCAGCCAAGATCATACTAGCGGGAGGGCCTACGATACGCAGTATTTT.

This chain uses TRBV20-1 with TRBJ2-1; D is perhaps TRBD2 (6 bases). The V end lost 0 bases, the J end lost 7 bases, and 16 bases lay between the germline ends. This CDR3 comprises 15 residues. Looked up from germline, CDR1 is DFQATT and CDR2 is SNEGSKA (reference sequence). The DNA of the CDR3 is TGCAGTGCTAGAGATATAAGGCGGGACCTGAATGAGCAGTTCTTC. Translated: CSARDIRRDLNEQFF.

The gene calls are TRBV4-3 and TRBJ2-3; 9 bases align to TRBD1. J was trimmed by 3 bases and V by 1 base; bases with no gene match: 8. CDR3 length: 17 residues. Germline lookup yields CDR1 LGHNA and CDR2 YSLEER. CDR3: CASSQAPGTGNTDTQYF. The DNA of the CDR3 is TGCGCCAGCAGCCAAGCCCCCGGGACAGGGAATACAGATACGCAGTATTTT.

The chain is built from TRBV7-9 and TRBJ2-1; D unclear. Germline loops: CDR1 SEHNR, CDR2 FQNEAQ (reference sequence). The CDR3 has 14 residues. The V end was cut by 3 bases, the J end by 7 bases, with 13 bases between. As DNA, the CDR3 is TGTGCCAGCAGCTTGTGGTCAATGAGTAATGAGCAGTTCTTC. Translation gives CASSLWSMSNEQFF.

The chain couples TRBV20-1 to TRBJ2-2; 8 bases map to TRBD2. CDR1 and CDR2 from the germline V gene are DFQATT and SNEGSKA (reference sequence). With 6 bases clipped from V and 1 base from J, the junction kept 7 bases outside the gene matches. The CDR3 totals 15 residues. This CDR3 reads CSAQTSGGNTGELFF. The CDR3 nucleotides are TGCAGTGCCCAAACTAGCGGAGGGAACACCGGGGAGCTGTTTTTT.

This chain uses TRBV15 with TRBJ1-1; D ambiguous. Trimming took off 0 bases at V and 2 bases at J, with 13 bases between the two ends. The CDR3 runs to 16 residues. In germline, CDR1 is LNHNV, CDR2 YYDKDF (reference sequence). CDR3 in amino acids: CATSRDSRGNNTEAFF. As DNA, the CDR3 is TGTGCCACCAGCAGAGATAGCCGGGGAAATAACACTGAAGCTTTCTTT.

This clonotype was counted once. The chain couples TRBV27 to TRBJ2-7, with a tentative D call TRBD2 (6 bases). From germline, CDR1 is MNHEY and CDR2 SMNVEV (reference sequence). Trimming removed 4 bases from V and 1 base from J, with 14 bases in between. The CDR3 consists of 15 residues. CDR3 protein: CASSWAGKGSYEQYF. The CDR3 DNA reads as TGTGCCAGCAGTTGGGCGGGAAAGGGGTCCTACGAGCAGTACTTC.

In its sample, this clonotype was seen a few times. CDR3 sequence reads: CASSLGKGVGTEAFF. The CDR3 DNA reads as TGTGCCAGCAGCTTAGGTAAGGGAGTCGGGACTGAAGCTTTCTTT. V is TRBV11-2 and J is TRBJ1-1; D not certain. Germline V gene sequence: CDR1 SGHAT, CDR2 FQNNGV. Trimming cost V 1 base and J 5 bases, with 14 bases left between them. The CDR3 runs to 15 residues.

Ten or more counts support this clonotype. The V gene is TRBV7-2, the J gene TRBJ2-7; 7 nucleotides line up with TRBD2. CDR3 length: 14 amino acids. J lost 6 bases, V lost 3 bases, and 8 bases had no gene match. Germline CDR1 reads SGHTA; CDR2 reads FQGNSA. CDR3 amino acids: CASSFAGAQFEQYF. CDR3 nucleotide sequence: TGTGCCAGCAGCTTCGCGGGAGCCCAATTCGAGCAGTACTTC.

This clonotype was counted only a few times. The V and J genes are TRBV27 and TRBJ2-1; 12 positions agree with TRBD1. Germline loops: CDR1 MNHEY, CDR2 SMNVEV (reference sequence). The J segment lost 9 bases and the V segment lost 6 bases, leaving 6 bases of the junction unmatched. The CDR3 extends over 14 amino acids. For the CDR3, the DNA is TGTGCCAGCAGCCAGGGACAGGGGGCCAGTGAGCAGTTCTTC. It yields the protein CASSQGQGASEQFF.

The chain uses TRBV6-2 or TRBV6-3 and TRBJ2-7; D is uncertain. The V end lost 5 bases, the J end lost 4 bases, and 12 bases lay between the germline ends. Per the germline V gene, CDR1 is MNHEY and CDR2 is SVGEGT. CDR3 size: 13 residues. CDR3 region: CASSDAAIYEQYF. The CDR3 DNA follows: TGTGCCAGCAGTGACGCGGCGATATACGAGCAGTACTTC.

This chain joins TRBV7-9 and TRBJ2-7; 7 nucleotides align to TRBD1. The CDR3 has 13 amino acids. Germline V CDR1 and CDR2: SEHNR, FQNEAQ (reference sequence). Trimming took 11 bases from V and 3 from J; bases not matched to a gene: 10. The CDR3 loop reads CAGRQGSDYEQYF. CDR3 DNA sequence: TGTGCCGGGCGACAGGGATCAGACTACGAGCAGTACTTC. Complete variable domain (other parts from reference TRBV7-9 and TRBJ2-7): DTGVSQNPRHKITKRGQNVTFRCDPISEHNRLYWYRQTLGQGPEFLTYFQNEAQLEKSRLLSDRFSAERPKGSFSTLEIQRTEQGDSAMYLCAGRQGSDYEQYFGPGTRLTVT.

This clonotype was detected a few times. The CDR3 spells CASWGRSRNTDTQYF. The CDR3 DNA is TGTGCCAGCTGGGGACGGTCCCGTAATACAGATACGCAGTATTTT. The V call is TRBV28, the J call TRBJ2-3, with D possibly called TRBD1 or TRBD2 (5 bases each). V lost 8 bases and J lost 3, with 18 bases in between. The CDR3 is 15 amino acids. Germline CDR1 and CDR2: MDHEN and SYDVKM.

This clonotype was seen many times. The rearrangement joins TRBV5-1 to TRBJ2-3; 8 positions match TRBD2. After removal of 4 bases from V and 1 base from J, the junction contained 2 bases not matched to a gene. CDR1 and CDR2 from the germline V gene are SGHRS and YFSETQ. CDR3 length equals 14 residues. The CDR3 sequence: CASSPGGGTDTQYF. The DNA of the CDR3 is TGCGCCAGCAGCCCGGGGGGGGGCACAGATACGCAGTATTTT.

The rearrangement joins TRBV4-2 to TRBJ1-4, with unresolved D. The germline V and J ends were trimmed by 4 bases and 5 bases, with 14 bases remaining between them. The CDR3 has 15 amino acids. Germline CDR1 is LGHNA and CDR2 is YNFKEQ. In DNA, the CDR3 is TGTGCCAGCAGCCTCCAGGAGTCTTCGAATGAAAAACTGTTTTTT. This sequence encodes CASSLQESSNEKLFF.